Below are 20 T cell receptor beta chains sequenced from a single sample in a study of spatial heterogeneity in lung cancer (dated by TCRdb to between 2018 and 2021). In the paper's terms, the time point label means: sample taken at primary tumor resection. TCR sequencing used whole RNA extracted from tumor and nontumor lung tissue, or from cryopreserved PBMC samples, without cell sorting. To prepare the library, 5' RACE was applied. Data came from a NextSeq 500. Using fastp trimming at Q25 and MiXCR clonotype assembly, TCRdb reanalyzed the public sequencing data and kept in-frame beta chains. Each entry is one CDR3 protein sequence, shown with its most common DNA and genes. The sample table contains about 30,000 distinct CDR3 sequences; only one count was recorded for roughly 8.4% of them. Jointly, the top ten make up 35% to 40% of the sample. The starting material was PBMCs, obtained at surgery. The receptor source for this set is a female donor with early-stage non-small cell lung cancer.

This clonotype was seen many times. This chain connects TRBV4-3 to TRBJ2-5; D not certain. With 0 bases removed from V and 5 bases from J, the gap between germline ends came to 13 bases. In germline, CDR1 is LGHNA, CDR2 YSLEER. The CDR3 contains 15 residues. The CDR3 sequence: CASSQDWKPAETQYF. DNA for the CDR3: TGCGCCAGCAGCCAAGATTGGAAGCCCGCCGAGACCCAGTACTTC.

This clonotype was seen ten or more times. CDR3 sequence: CASSRRTGVTQYF. The CDR3 DNA sequence: TGTGCCAGCAGCCGTCGGACAGGGGTGACCCAGTACTTC. The V gene is TRBV7-9, the J gene TRBJ2-5, with 9 bases matching TRBD1. Trimming at V came to 5 bases and at J to 7 bases, leaving 5 bases not matched to a gene. The CDR3 extends over 13 amino acids. Germline CDR1 is SEHNR and CDR2 is FQNEAQ (reference sequence). Full variable domain (missing parts from reference TRBV7-9 and TRBJ2-5): DTGVSQNPRHKITKRGQNVTFRCDPISEHNRLYWYRQTLGQGPEFLTYFQNEAQLEKSRLLSDRFSAERPKGSFSTLEIQRTEQGDSAMYLCASSRRTGVTQYFGPGTRLLVL.

This clonotype was counted many times. The rearrangement joins TRBV19 to TRBJ1-2; D perhaps matches TRBD1 (6 bases). The CDR3 contains 14 residues. The V gene's germline CDR1 is LNHDA and CDR2 SQIVND (reference sequence). V was cut by 10 bases and J by 6 bases, with 21 bases left in between. Here the CDR3 DNA reads TGTGCCACTAGGAACCGAGACAGGCTGGATGGCTACACCTTC. Translation: CATRNRDRLDGYTF. Filled out from reference TRBV19 and TRBJ1-2, the complete variable domain reads DGGITQSPKYLFRKEGQNVTLSCEQNLNHDAMYWYRQDPGQGLRLIYYSQIVNDFQKGDIAEGYSVSREKKESFPLTVTSAQKNPTAFYLCATRNRDRLDGYTFGSGTRLTVV.

The rearrangement joins TRBV28 to TRBJ2-7; 10 nucleotides agree with TRBD2. The CDR3 is 14 residues long. Germline CDR1 is MDHEN and CDR2 is SYDVKM. Trimming removed 6 bases from V and 2 bases from J; junction bases left unmatched: 4. The CDR3: CASRGTSDTYEQYF. DNA of the CDR3: TGTGCCAGCAGGGGGACTAGCGATACCTACGAGCAGTACTTC.

The chain joins TRBV28 to TRBJ2-7; D gene uncertain. V lost 2 bases and J 0 bases, leaving 11 bases between the germline ends. The CDR3 runs 15 residues. In germline, CDR1 is MDHEN, CDR2 SYDVKM. As DNA, the CDR3 is TGTGCCAGCAGTTTAACACCCCCCGCCTCCTACGAGCAGTACTTC. Its translation is CASSLTPPASYEQYF.

Many counts were recorded for this clonotype. This rearrangement joins TRBV18 to TRBJ1-6; TRBD1 is a possible D gene (6 bases). The CDR3 totals 15 residues. CDR1 and CDR2 from the germline V gene are KGHSH and LQKENI. Trimming stripped 3 bases from V and 8 bases from J, with 14 bases between. The CDR3 is CASSPHSGGDSPLHF. CDR3 DNA sequence: TGTGCCAGCTCACCCCACTCCGGGGGCGATTCACCCCTCCACTTT.

This clonotype appeared many times. The rearrangement links TRBV6-1 to TRBJ2-1; TRBD1 might be the D (5 bases). Germline assignment: CDR1 MNHNS and CDR2 SASEGT. V was cut by 3 bases and J by 12 bases, with 12 bases left in between. The CDR3 is 12 amino acids. The DNA for the CDR3 is TGTGCCAGCAGTGAGGGTCAGGGCGGGCAGTTCTTC. As protein: CASSEGQGGQFF.

The chain uses TRBV27 and TRBJ1-2; tentative D call: TRBD1 (6 bases). V was cut by 6 bases and J by 4 bases, with 12 bases left in between. CDR1 is MNHEY, CDR2 SMNVEV, per germline (reference sequence). The CDR3 has 13 residues. Here the CDR3 DNA reads TGTGCCAGCAGACCGACAGGAATCTATGGCTACACCTTC. This translates into CASRPTGIYGYTF.

This clonotype was seen at least ten times. J is TRBJ2-2 and V is TRBV11-3; D gene unclear. V lost 2 bases and J lost 0, with 7 bases in between. The CDR3 length is 15 residues. CDR1 and CDR2 from the germline V gene are SGHNT and YENEEA. CDR3 nucleotides: TGTGCCAGCAGCTTACTTCCGGCGAACACCGGGGAGCTGTTTTTT. It translates to CASSLLPANTGELFF.

This clonotype came up many times. V gene TRBV2 combines with J gene TRBJ1-4; D gene unclear. The CDR3 contains 13 residues. Germline-derived CDR1 and CDR2 are SNHLY and FYNNEI. Trimming removed 3 bases at V and 7 bases at J, with 9 bases between. The CDR3 region has the DNA TGTGCCAGCAGTGAGATCGGGTCTGAAAAACTGTTTTTT. Its protein product is CASSEIGSEKLFF.

Ten or more counts support this clonotype. This rearrangement joins TRBV6-5 to TRBJ2-2, with 14 bases identical to TRBD2. Germline CDR1 and CDR2: MNHEY and SVGAGI. Trimming cost V 8 bases and J 8 bases; bases outside gene matches: 7. This CDR3 is built from 15 residues. The CDR3 nucleotides read TGTGCCAGCCGCGGACTAGCGGGAGGTTCTGGGGAGCTGTTTTTT. Translating it yields CASRGLAGGSGELFF.

This clonotype occurred a few times. The chain carries TRBV12-3 or TRBV12-4 and TRBJ1-2; D not certain. V dropped 3 bases and J dropped 5 bases, with 13 bases sitting between them. The CDR3 has 14 amino acids. The CDR3 nucleotides read TGTGCCAGCAGTTTGGGGTCCCTTTTTTATGGCTACACCTTC. Its protein is CASSLGSLFYGYTF.

This clonotype was recorded many times. The gene calls are TRBV29-1 and TRBJ1-2, with a possible D match to TRBD1 (5 bases). Trimming left V 6 bases short and J 5 bases short, with 16 bases between. This CDR3 region has 13 residues. The germline V gene has CDR1 SQVTM and CDR2 ANQGSEA. As DNA, the CDR3 is TGCAGCGTACCACGGTCTCAGGGTTATGGCTACACCTTC. Its translation: CSVPRSQGYGYTF. Using reference TRBV29-1 and TRBJ1-2 for the parts outside the CDR3, the full variable domain is SAVISQKPSRDICQRGTSLTIQCQVDSQVTMMFWYRQQPGQSLTLIATANQGSEATYESGFVIDKFPISRPNLTFSTLTVSNMSPEDSSIYLCSVPRSQGYGYTFGSGTRLTVV.

This clonotype was recorded at least ten times. This chain connects TRBV5-1 to TRBJ2-6; maybe TRBD1 (5 bases). Trimming took 3 bases from V and 0 from J, leaving 25 bases between them. The CDR3 runs to 21 residues. Germline V lookup: CDR1 SGHRS, CDR2 YFSETQ. CDR3 amino acids: CASSSRPTDSYTFSGANVLTF. The DNA for the CDR3 is TGCGCCAGCAGCTCGAGACCTACAGACAGTTACACTTTCTCTGGGGCCAACGTCCTGACTTTC.

This clonotype was counted many times. CDR3 region: CATSTDSYPFGNQPQHF. CDR3 DNA: TGTGCCACCAGCACGGACAGTTACCCTTTCGGAAATCAGCCCCAGCATTTT. The V gene is TRBV15, the J gene TRBJ1-5; possibly TRBD1 for D (6 bases). Trimming cost V 4 bases and J 4 bases, with 20 bases left between them. Germline V lookup: CDR1 LNHNV, CDR2 YYDKDF (reference sequence). The CDR3 length is 17 residues.

Comments on this clonotype: Likely a read error: the CDR3 ends without its conserved phenylalanine or tryptophan. The CDR3: CASGPQVGGHEKLFL. The CDR3 DNA reads TGTGCCAGCGGCCCACAGGTTGGGGGTCATGAAAAACTGTTTTTG. The rearrangement joins TRBV11-2 to TRBJ1-4; D is possibly TRBD1 (5 bases). The germline V gene encodes CDR1 SGHAT and CDR2 FQNNGV. Trimming left V 8 bases short and J 6 bases short, with 19 bases between. CDR3 length: 15 amino acids.

This clonotype came up many times. The genes are TRBV6-5 and TRBJ2-1; D unclear. The CDR3 has 13 amino acids. Deletions cut 5 bases from V and 4 bases from J, with 9 bases between. In germline, CDR1 is MNHEY, CDR2 SVGAGI. In DNA form, the CDR3 reads TGTGCCAGCAGTCAATCAACGTACAATGAGCAGTTCTTC. It encodes CASSQSTYNEQFF.

Ten or more counts support this clonotype. The gene calls are TRBV9 and TRBJ2-1, with TRBD2 matching 8 bases. The germline V gene encodes CDR1 SGDLS and CDR2 YYNGEE. Losses at the gene ends were 0 bases for V and 4 bases for J; bases not matched to a gene: 3. This CDR3 has 15 residues. Here the CDR3 reads CASSVGSGGYNEQFF. Written as DNA, the CDR3 is TGTGCCAGCAGCGTAGGGAGCGGGGGTTACAATGAGCAGTTCTTC.

This clonotype was counted many times. The chain joins TRBV23-1 to TRBJ1-1, with TRBD1 as a possible D gene (5 bases). TRBV23-1 is known as an ORF, though its function is uncertain. V shed 2 bases and J shed 3 bases, with 16 bases lying between them. The CDR3 has 16 amino acids. The CDR3 nucleotides read TGCGCCAGCAGTCAAGGGCGGGGGAGCCTCGACACTGAAGCTTTCTTT. Its protein product is CASSQGRGSLDTEAFF.

By its share, this clonotype is medium-sized. The chain carries TRBV12-3 or TRBV12-4 and TRBJ2-1, with D possibly matching TRBD1 (6 bases). The CDR3 has 14 residues. V lost 6 bases and J 10 bases, leaving 19 bases between the germline ends. This CDR3 reads CASSIDSSGDEQFF. The CDR3 nucleotides are TGTGCCAGCAGCATTGACAGTTCAGGGGACGAGCAGTTCTTC.